What follows describes a single T cell receptor beta chain. Assay used: immunoSEQ multiplex PCR; TCRdb lists only in-frame clones, some missing. The profile shows more than 95,000 clones, around nine tenths of them singletons. This sample was taken from a study of control samples from healthy donors and cancer patients. The V and J ends lost 1 base and 6 bases respectively, with 7 bases between them. Germline V gives CDR1 LGHNA, CDR2 YNFKEQ. The CDR3 has 13 residues. The rearrangement joins TRBV4-2 to TRBJ1-5; D is undetermined. The sequenced sample consisted of PBMCs. The sequence came from a man aged 55 to 70 with lung cancer. In DNA, the CDR3 is TGTGCCAGCAGCCAAGGGGTCAGTCAGCCCCAGCATTTT. Translating it yields CASSQGVSQPQHF.